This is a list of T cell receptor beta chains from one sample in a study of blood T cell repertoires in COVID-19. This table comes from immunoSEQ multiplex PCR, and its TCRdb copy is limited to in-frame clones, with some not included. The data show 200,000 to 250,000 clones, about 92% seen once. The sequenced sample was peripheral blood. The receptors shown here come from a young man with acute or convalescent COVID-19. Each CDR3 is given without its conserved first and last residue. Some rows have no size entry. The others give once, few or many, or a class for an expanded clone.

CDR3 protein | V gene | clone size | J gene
ASSDPGRRYGYT | TRBV6-1 | . | TRBJ1-2
ASSWGQGPNNSPLH | TRBV7-2 | once | TRBJ1-6
AWSVYSSHEQF | TRBV30 | . | TRBJ2-1
AGTGGAGGNTIY | TRBV30 | . | TRBJ1-3
ASSLTGTGVAEQY | TRBV5-1 | . | TRBJ2-7
ASSLDREVYGELF | TRBV11-3 | . | TRBJ2-2
ASSLMERLPEGNTIY | TRBV4-1 | . | TRBJ1-3
ASTRGQGVDYGYT | TRBV2 | . | TRBJ1-2
ASSSLSGRGSSGNTIY | TRBV28 | . | TRBJ1-3
ASSLGQGESYEQY | TRBV7-9 | . | TRBJ2-7
ASSLSGQGVEEQF | TRBV28 | . | TRBJ2-1
ASNLAGGPGNEQF | TRBV28 | . | TRBJ2-1
ASSEGYGRERHTQY | TRBV10-1 | . | TRBJ2-3
ASSVLASGGADEQF | TRBV7-3 | . | TRBJ2-1
ASTQRRGDQPQH | TRBV27 | once | TRBJ1-5
ASSARTDSYEQY | TRBV9 | . | TRBJ2-7
ASSIRGQGATDTQY | TRBV19 | . | TRBJ2-3
ASSSHRYEQY | TRBV12-3/TRBV12-4 | once | TRBJ2-7
ASSLDRTYEQY | TRBV10-2 | . | TRBJ2-7
ASSPGQRNTEAF | TRBV5-1 | . | TRBJ1-1
ASSITLAGGPDTQY | TRBV5-1 | once | TRBJ2-3
ASSFASRGSTDTQY | TRBV5-1 | . | TRBJ2-3
ASSQDPAAGANVLT | TRBV4-1 | . | TRBJ2-6
ASSSAGTGNTEAF | TRBV27 | . | TRBJ1-1
ASSESLVRGDTQY | TRBV25-1 | . | TRBJ2-3
SVESMQGGDEQY | TRBV29-1 | . | TRBJ2-7
ASSNRLAKNIQY | TRBV14 | . | TRBJ2-4
ASSLSSAKETQY | TRBV11-2 | . | TRBJ2-5
ASSLSYHTGELF | TRBV28 | once | TRBJ2-2
ASSRAGQSGPDEQF | TRBV4-1 | . | TRBJ2-1
ASSAGQVDQPQH | TRBV28 | once | TRBJ1-5
ARICSRGGTGELF | TRBV25-1 | . | TRBJ2-2
ASSSSVNYGYT | TRBV28 | . | TRBJ1-2
ASSEFWGQRKETQY | TRBV25-1 | once | TRBJ2-5
ASSLLTSGAPELF | TRBV7-3 | . | TRBJ2-2
AWSVSGSTQH | TRBV30 | . | TRBJ1-5
ASSLRTSGRITDTQY | TRBV28 | . | TRBJ2-3
AISETESGGPLTDTQY | TRBV10-3 | . | TRBJ2-3
ASSYGRGGYNEQF | TRBV6-6 | . | TRBJ2-1
ASSRTGAWGTGELF | TRBV7-9 | . | TRBJ2-2
ASSSSGIITGELF | TRBV19 | . | TRBJ2-2
AWRDPATSGRQF | TRBV30 | . | TRBJ2-1
ASGIGGDEQY | TRBV12-3/TRBV12-4 | . | TRBJ2-7
ASRTFQETQY | TRBV28 | once | TRBJ2-5
ASSPLTADYGYT | TRBV5-1 | . | TRBJ1-2
AISEYGGIPEAF | TRBV10-3 | . | TRBJ1-1
ARLRGSGNTIY | TRBV19 | . | TRBJ1-3
ASSHLAGDEQF | TRBV3-1/TRBV3-2 | . | TRBJ2-1
ASNSGYNEQF | TRBV28 | . | TRBJ2-1
ASRWTSLGEQY | TRBV12-3/TRBV12-4 | . | TRBJ2-7
ASTSNYGYT | TRBV28 | . | TRBJ1-2
AWSGRAGANVLT | TRBV30 | . | TRBJ2-6
ASSATARGLEQF | TRBV6-4 | . | TRBJ2-1
ASMFSSGANVLT | TRBV19 | . | TRBJ2-6
ASSPSVTGNTIY | TRBV9 | . | TRBJ1-3
TSSQGTRAGPDTQY | TRBV1 | . | TRBJ2-3
ATRVEGEAGYT | TRBV15 | . | TRBJ1-2
AWSSGTAAQETQY | TRBV30 | . | TRBJ2-5
ASSFQPSGLANHYEQY | TRBV27 | . | TRBJ2-7